Listed below are T cell receptor beta chains from one sample, sequenced in a study of cytomegalovirus exposure and HLA in healthy donors. Clones were sequenced by immunoSEQ multiplex PCR, and TCRdb holds only the in-frame ones, with some missing. The data contain more than 150,000 clones, around 80% of them singletons. Sample: PBMCs. These receptors were obtained from a woman aged 25-40 years in good health and CMV-seronegative. The CDR3 runs from the conserved cysteine through the conserved F or W. Each record gives: clone size, J gene, V gene, D gene, CDR3 protein, CDR3 DNA. The D gene is left open where the match is weak. Size tells how often a clone was seen (once, few, many) or the class of an expanded clone, and some rows leave it out.

abundance: few; j_gene: TRBJ1-3; v_gene: TRBV5-1; d_gene: TRBD1; CDR3aa: CASSPRAGTGLGNTIYF; CDR3nt: TGCGCCAGCAGCCCTAGGGCCGGGACAGGGTTGGGAAACACCATATATTTT
abundance: NA; j_gene: TRBJ2-7; v_gene: TRBV6-1; d_gene: NA; CDR3aa: CASSEGGRAPYEQYF; CDR3nt: TGTGCCAGCAGTGAAGGGGGGCGGGCACCCTACGAGCAGTACTTC
abundance: NA; j_gene: TRBJ2-2; v_gene: TRBV5-8; d_gene: NA; CDR3aa: CASSLGTMNTGELFF; CDR3nt: TGTGCCAGCAGTCTCGGGACAATGAACACCGGGGAGCTGTTTTTT
abundance: NA; j_gene: TRBJ1-1; v_gene: TRBV6-1; d_gene: NA; CDR3aa: CASSVGGGTEAFF; CDR3nt: TGTGCCAGCAGTGTTGGGGGGGGGACTGAAGCTTTCTTT
abundance: NA; j_gene: TRBJ2-7; v_gene: TRBV19; d_gene: NA; CDR3aa: CASSRGVTYEQYF; CDR3nt: TGTGCCAGTAGTAGGGGGGTTACCTACGAGCAGTACTTC
abundance: few; j_gene: TRBJ1-1; v_gene: TRBV6-6; d_gene: NA; CDR3aa: CASSYSVLKDNTEAFF; CDR3nt: TGTGCCAGCAGTTACAGCGTGCTCAAGGATAACACTGAAGCTTTCTTT
abundance: few; j_gene: TRBJ2-1; v_gene: TRBV11-3; d_gene: NA; CDR3aa: CASSFSRNYNEQFF; CDR3nt: TGTGCCAGCAGCTTTAGCAGAAATTACAATGAGCAGTTCTTC
abundance: NA; j_gene: TRBJ2-3; v_gene: TRBV19; d_gene: NA; CDR3aa: CASSISVRDTQYF; CDR3nt: TGTGCCAGTAGTATCTCTGTCAGAGATACGCAGTATTTT
abundance: NA; j_gene: TRBJ1-6; v_gene: TRBV2; d_gene: NA; CDR3aa: CASREQGFVNSPLHF; CDR3nt: TGTGCCAGCAGAGAACAGGGATTTGTGAATTCACCCCTCCACTTT
abundance: NA; j_gene: TRBJ2-3; v_gene: TRBV5-1; d_gene: NA; CDR3aa: CASSLGGLDTQYF; CDR3nt: TGCGCCAGCAGCTTGGGCGGTCTGGATACGCAGTATTTT
abundance: NA; j_gene: TRBJ2-7; v_gene: TRBV9; d_gene: TRBD2; CDR3aa: CASSVGVAGGNEQYF; CDR3nt: TGTGCCAGCAGCGTAGGGGTAGCGGGGGGGAACGAGCAGTACTTC
abundance: NA; j_gene: TRBJ2-2; v_gene: TRBV14; d_gene: NA; CDR3aa: CATRGLSTGELFF; CDR3nt: TGTGCCACCCGGGGACTCTCCACCGGGGAGCTGTTTTTT
abundance: NA; j_gene: TRBJ1-6; v_gene: TRBV4-2; d_gene: NA; CDR3aa: CASSPHPEGDSPLHF; CDR3nt: TGTGCCAGCAGCCCCCACCCGGAGGGTGATTCACCCCTCCACTTT
abundance: NA; j_gene: TRBJ1-1; v_gene: TRBV21-1; d_gene: NA; CDR3aa: CASSKAVGPPEAFF; CDR3nt: TGTGCCAGCAGCAAAGCAGTGGGGCCCCCTGAAGCTTTCTTT
abundance: once; j_gene: TRBJ2-7; v_gene: TRBV5-1; d_gene: TRBD2; CDR3aa: CASSFTSGGPSSYEQYF; CDR3nt: TGCGCCAGCAGCTTCACTAGCGGGGGCCCTAGCTCCTACGAGCAGTACTTC
abundance: NA; j_gene: TRBJ2-5; v_gene: TRBV15; d_gene: NA; CDR3aa: CATSRESTQGGETQYF; CDR3nt: TGTGCCACCAGCAGAGAGAGTACCCAGGGAGGAGAGACCCAGTACTTC
abundance: NA; j_gene: TRBJ1-2; v_gene: TRBV5-1; d_gene: TRBD1; CDR3aa: CASSAQGAKSYGYTF; CDR3nt: TGCGCCAGCAGCGCACAGGGGGCGAAAAGCTATGGCTACACCTTC
abundance: NA; j_gene: TRBJ2-7; v_gene: TRBV6-9; d_gene: TRBD1; CDR3aa: CASSYSTGGHRSHEQYF; CDR3nt: TGTGCCAGCAGTTATTCGACAGGGGGCCACCGCTCTCACGAGCAGTACTTC
abundance: NA; j_gene: TRBJ2-1; v_gene: TRBV14; d_gene: NA; CDR3aa: CASTRGGTPLEQFF; CDR3nt: TGTGCCAGCACTAGGGGGGGGACGCCCCTTGAGCAGTTCTTC
abundance: NA; j_gene: TRBJ2-5; v_gene: TRBV6-5; d_gene: NA; CDR3aa: CASRQGYQETQYF; CDR3nt: TGTGCCAGCAGGCAGGGGTACCAAGAGACCCAGTACTTC
abundance: NA; j_gene: TRBJ1-2; v_gene: TRBV4-1; d_gene: TRBD1; CDR3aa: CASSPLQGNYGYTF; CDR3nt: TGCGCCAGCAGCCCTTTACAGGGGAACTATGGCTACACCTTC
abundance: NA; j_gene: TRBJ1-6; v_gene: TRBV5-6; d_gene: TRBD1; CDR3aa: CASPSVRGLGNSPLHF; CDR3nt: TGTGCCAGCCCCTCGGTCAGGGGGCTGGGGAATTCACCCCTCCACTTT
abundance: NA; j_gene: TRBJ1-1; v_gene: TRBV19; d_gene: TRBD1; CDR3aa: CASSIGATGSEDEAFF; CDR3nt: TGTGCCAGTAGTATTGGCGCGACAGGGAGCGAAGATGAAGCTTTCTTT
abundance: NA; j_gene: TRBJ2-1; v_gene: TRBV7-7; d_gene: NA; CDR3aa: CASSPSVYNEQFF; CDR3nt: TGTGCCAGCAGCCCCAGCGTCTACAATGAGCAGTTCTTC
abundance: few; j_gene: TRBJ2-7; v_gene: TRBV7-2; d_gene: NA; CDR3aa: CASSLPEGRREQYF; CDR3nt: TGTGCCAGCAGCTTACCGGAGGGGCGTCGGGAGCAGTACTTC
abundance: NA; j_gene: TRBJ2-7; v_gene: TRBV27; d_gene: NA; CDR3aa: CASRLQVKSSYEQYF; CDR3nt: TGTGCCAGCAGACTACAGGTAAAGAGCTCCTACGAGCAGTACTTC
abundance: NA; j_gene: TRBJ1-1; v_gene: TRBV9; d_gene: TRBD1; CDR3aa: CASSSRWDRGTENTEAFF; CDR3nt: TGTGCCAGCAGCTCTCGTTGGGACAGGGGGACGGAGAACACTGAAGCTTTCTTT
abundance: NA; j_gene: TRBJ1-6; v_gene: TRBV5-6; d_gene: TRBD1; CDR3aa: CASSGMGQGLSSYNSPLHF; CDR3nt: TGTGCCAGCAGCGGCATGGGACAGGGGTTAAGCTCCTATAATTCACCCCTCCACTTT
abundance: NA; j_gene: TRBJ2-7; v_gene: TRBV25-1; d_gene: NA; CDR3aa: CASSDSGTGSYEQYF; CDR3nt: TGTGCCAGCAGTGATAGCGGGACAGGGTCCTACGAGCAGTACTTC
abundance: few; j_gene: TRBJ1-1; v_gene: TRBV30; d_gene: NA; CDR3aa: CAWDHQRGNTEAFF; CDR3nt: TGTGCCTGGGACCACCAGCGGGGGAACACTGAAGCTTTCTTT
abundance: NA; j_gene: TRBJ2-1; v_gene: TRBV5-4; d_gene: TRBD2; CDR3aa: CASSSGLAGNEQFF; CDR3nt: TGTGCCAGCAGCTCCGGACTAGCGGGTAATGAGCAGTTCTTC
abundance: few; j_gene: TRBJ2-3; v_gene: TRBV7-9; d_gene: NA; CDR3aa: CASSLDASSDTQYF; CDR3nt: TGTGCCAGCAGCTTAGATGCCAGTTCGGATACGCAGTATTTT
abundance: NA; j_gene: TRBJ2-2; v_gene: TRBV6-6; d_gene: NA; CDR3aa: CASSPPRRAGELFF; CDR3nt: TGTGCCAGCAGTCCGCCGCGACGGGCCGGGGAGCTGTTTTTT
abundance: medium-sized; j_gene: TRBJ1-2; v_gene: TRBV27; d_gene: NA; CDR3aa: CASPFKWAVNYGYTF; CDR3nt: TGTGCCAGCCCCTTCAAGTGGGCAGTTAACTATGGCTACACCTTC
abundance: NA; j_gene: TRBJ2-1; v_gene: TRBV11-3; d_gene: NA; CDR3aa: CASSSRQVSYNEQFF; CDR3nt: TGTGCCAGCAGCTCTAGACAGGTCTCTTACAATGAGCAGTTCTTC
abundance: NA; j_gene: TRBJ2-4; v_gene: TRBV30; d_gene: TRBD1; CDR3aa: CAWSRTGLAKNIQYF; CDR3nt: TGTGCCTGGAGTAGGACAGGGCTAGCCAAAAACATTCAGTACTTC
abundance: NA; j_gene: TRBJ1-1; v_gene: TRBV5-1; d_gene: NA; CDR3aa: CASRGRGATEAFF; CDR3nt: TGCGCCAGCAGGGGGAGGGGCGCTACTGAAGCTTTCTTT
abundance: NA; j_gene: TRBJ1-1; v_gene: TRBV15; d_gene: NA; CDR3aa: CATSRDVGGNTEAFF; CDR3nt: TGTGCCACCAGCAGAGATGTCGGGGGGAACACTGAAGCTTTCTTT
abundance: once; j_gene: TRBJ2-3; v_gene: TRBV7-7; d_gene: NA; CDR3aa: CASSDRTGDTQYF; CDR3nt: TGTGCTAGCAGCGACAGGACCGGAGATACGCAGTATTTT
abundance: NA; j_gene: TRBJ2-3; v_gene: TRBV7-3; d_gene: NA; CDR3aa: CASSLNGRHTDTQYF; CDR3nt: TGTGCCAGCAGCTTAAACGGCCGACACACAGATACGCAGTATTTT
abundance: NA; j_gene: TRBJ2-7; v_gene: TRBV7-9; d_gene: TRBD1; CDR3aa: CASSQTGTVNYEQYF; CDR3nt: TGTGCCAGCAGCCAGACCGGGACAGTCAACTACGAGCAGTACTTC
abundance: NA; j_gene: TRBJ1-4; v_gene: TRBV18; d_gene: NA; CDR3aa: CASSPSSIQGPLEEKLFF; CDR3nt: TGTGCCAGCTCACCTTCGTCGATACAGGGCCCGCTGGAAGAAAAACTGTTTTTT
abundance: NA; j_gene: TRBJ2-5; v_gene: TRBV19; d_gene: TRBD2; CDR3aa: CASSAGLAGAGETQYF; CDR3nt: TGTGCCAGTAGTGCTGGACTAGCGGGGGCTGGGGAGACCCAGTACTTC
abundance: NA; j_gene: TRBJ2-3; v_gene: TRBV5-1; d_gene: NA; CDR3aa: CASSLAQDTQYF; CDR3nt: TGCGCCAGCAGCTTGGCCCAGGATACGCAGTATTTT
abundance: NA; j_gene: TRBJ1-5; v_gene: TRBV4-1; d_gene: NA; CDR3aa: CASSRQERQPQHF; CDR3nt: TGCGCCAGCAGCCGACAGGAAAGGCAGCCCCAGCATTTT
abundance: NA; j_gene: TRBJ2-1; v_gene: TRBV6-4; d_gene: TRBD1; CDR3aa: CASSTGTDYNEQFF; CDR3nt: TGTGCCAGCAGCACCGGGACAGACTACAATGAGCAGTTCTTC
abundance: NA; j_gene: TRBJ2-1; v_gene: TRBV6-5; d_gene: TRBD2; CDR3aa: CASSYRGGTNEQFF; CDR3nt: TGTGCCAGCAGTTACCGGGGGGGGACGAATGAGCAGTTCTTC
abundance: NA; j_gene: TRBJ1-5; v_gene: TRBV5-6; d_gene: NA; CDR3aa: CASSFGVGQPQHF; CDR3nt: TGTGCCAGCAGCTTCGGGGTAGGTCAGCCCCAGCATTTT
abundance: NA; j_gene: TRBJ2-2; v_gene: TRBV5-8; d_gene: TRBD2; CDR3aa: CASSWISGGANTGELFF; CDR3nt: TGTGCCAGCAGCTGGATTAGCGGGGGGGCGAACACCGGGGAGCTGTTTTTT
abundance: NA; j_gene: TRBJ1-2; v_gene: TRBV14; d_gene: TRBD1; CDR3aa: CASSQETGGNYGYTF; CDR3nt: TGTGCCAGCAGCCAAGAAACAGGGGGCAACTATGGCTACACCTTC
abundance: NA; j_gene: TRBJ2-2; v_gene: TRBV29-1; d_gene: TRBD1; CDR3aa: CSVLRGQGFTGELFF; CDR3nt: TGCAGCGTTTTAAGGGGACAGGGTTTCACCGGGGAGCTGTTTTTT
abundance: NA; j_gene: TRBJ2-2; v_gene: TRBV5-1; d_gene: TRBD1; CDR3aa: CASSSGTGVTGELFF; CDR3nt: TGCGCCAGCAGTTCCGGGACAGGAGTCACCGGGGAGCTGTTTTTT
abundance: NA; j_gene: TRBJ2-7; v_gene: TRBV30; d_gene: TRBD1; CDR3aa: CAGSKGQIFSEQYF; CDR3nt: TGTGCCGGGTCCAAGGGACAGATCTTTAGCGAGCAGTACTTC
abundance: NA; j_gene: TRBJ1-1; v_gene: TRBV30; d_gene: NA; CDR3aa: CAWSPFFQGNSEAFF; CDR3nt: TGTGCCTGGAGTCCTTTTTTTCAGGGAAATTCTGAAGCTTTCTTT
abundance: NA; j_gene: TRBJ2-3; v_gene: TRBV29-1; d_gene: NA; CDR3aa: CSVDGSDPDYTDTQYF; CDR3nt: TGCAGCGTTGATGGATCGGACCCCGACTACACAGATACGCAGTATTTT
abundance: NA; j_gene: TRBJ1-5; v_gene: TRBV10-2; d_gene: NA; CDR3aa: CASSESPRGSGFNQPQHF; CDR3nt: TGCGCCAGCAGTGAGTCCCCTAGGGGATCGGGCTTCAATCAGCCCCAGCATTTT
abundance: once; j_gene: TRBJ1-1; v_gene: TRBV11-2; d_gene: NA; CDR3aa: CASSLERGRTEAFF; CDR3nt: TGTGCCAGCAGCTTAGAACGGGGGAGGACTGAAGCTTTCTTT
abundance: NA; j_gene: TRBJ1-1; v_gene: TRBV13; d_gene: NA; CDR3aa: CASSLGLGQGLRTEAFF; CDR3nt: TGTGCCAGCAGCTTAGGCCTTGGGCAGGGACTAAGGACTGAAGCTTTCTTT
abundance: NA; j_gene: TRBJ2-3; v_gene: TRBV2; d_gene: NA; CDR3aa: CASSKVPAQGLGDTQYF; CDR3nt: TGTGCCAGCAGCAAGGTCCCGGCGCAGGGCCTAGGAGATACGCAGTATTTT
abundance: NA; j_gene: TRBJ1-1; v_gene: TRBV7-9; d_gene: NA; CDR3aa: CASRQTGADGEAFF; CDR3nt: TGTGCCAGCAGACAAACAGGAGCTGATGGTGAAGCTTTCTTT